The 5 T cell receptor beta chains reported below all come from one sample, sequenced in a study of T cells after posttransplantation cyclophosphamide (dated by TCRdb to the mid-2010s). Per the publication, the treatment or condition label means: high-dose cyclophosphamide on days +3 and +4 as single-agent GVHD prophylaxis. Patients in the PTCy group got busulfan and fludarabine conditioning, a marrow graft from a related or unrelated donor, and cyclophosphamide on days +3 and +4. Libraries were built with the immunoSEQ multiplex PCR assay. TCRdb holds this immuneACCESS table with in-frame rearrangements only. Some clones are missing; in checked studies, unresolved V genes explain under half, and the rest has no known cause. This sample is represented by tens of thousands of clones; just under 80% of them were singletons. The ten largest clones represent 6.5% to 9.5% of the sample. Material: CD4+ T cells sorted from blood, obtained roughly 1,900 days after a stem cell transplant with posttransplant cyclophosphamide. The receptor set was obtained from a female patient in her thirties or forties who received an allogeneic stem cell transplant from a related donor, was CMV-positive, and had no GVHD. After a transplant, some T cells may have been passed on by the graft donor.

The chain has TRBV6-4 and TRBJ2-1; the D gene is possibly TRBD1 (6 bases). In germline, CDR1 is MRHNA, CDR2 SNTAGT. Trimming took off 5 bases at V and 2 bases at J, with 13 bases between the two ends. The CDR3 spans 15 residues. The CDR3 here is CASSYEQGPYNEQFF. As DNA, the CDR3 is TGTGCCAGCAGTTATGAACAGGGCCCCTACAATGAGCAGTTCTTC.

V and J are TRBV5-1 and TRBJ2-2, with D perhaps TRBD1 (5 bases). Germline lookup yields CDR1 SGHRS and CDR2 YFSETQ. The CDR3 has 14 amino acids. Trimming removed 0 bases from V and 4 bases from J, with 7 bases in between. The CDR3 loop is CASSLGQPTGELFF. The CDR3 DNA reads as TGCGCCAGCAGCTTGGGACAGCCCACCGGGGAGCTGTTTTTT.

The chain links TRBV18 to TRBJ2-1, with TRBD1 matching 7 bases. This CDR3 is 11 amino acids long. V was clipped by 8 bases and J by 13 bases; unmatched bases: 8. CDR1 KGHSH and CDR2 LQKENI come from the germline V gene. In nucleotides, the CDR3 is TGTGCCAGCACCGGGGACAGAGACCAGTTCTTC. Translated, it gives CASTGDRDQFF.

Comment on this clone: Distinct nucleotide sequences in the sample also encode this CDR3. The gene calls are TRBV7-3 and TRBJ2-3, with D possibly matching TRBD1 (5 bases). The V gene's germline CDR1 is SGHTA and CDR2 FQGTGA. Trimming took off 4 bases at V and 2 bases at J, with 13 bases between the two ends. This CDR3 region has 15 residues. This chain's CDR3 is CASSSTGSFTDTQYF. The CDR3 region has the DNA TGTGCCAGCAGCTCCACAGGTTCTTTCACAGATACGCAGTATTTT.

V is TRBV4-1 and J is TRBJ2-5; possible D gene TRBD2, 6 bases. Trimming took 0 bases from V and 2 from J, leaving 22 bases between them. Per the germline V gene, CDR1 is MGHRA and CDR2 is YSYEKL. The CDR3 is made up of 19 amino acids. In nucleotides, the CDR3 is TGCGCCAGCAGCCAAGATCTTCGAAGGGCTAGCGATTTACAAGAGACCCAGTACTTC. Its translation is CASSQDLRRASDLQETQYF.